This T cell receptor (beta chain) appears in the sequencing data of a study of CD4 T cells in relation to SARS-CoV-2 and coronaviruses. Broader study findings: The assay detects memory recall responses, not culture-primed primary responses. Monoreactive clones expanded significantly more to SARS-CoV-2 than crossreactive clones did.

This clone came up once. The antigen is not known. Assay: immunoSEQ multiplex PCR; the TCRdb copy retains only in-frame clones and omits some. The repertoire includes approximately 37,000 clones, roughly 88% of them detected once, and roughly 3% sits in the top ten. Germline V gene sequence: CDR1 MNHNY, CDR2 SVGAGI (reference sequence). V was clipped by 7 bases and J by 2 bases, with 6 bases between them. There are 12 residues in the CDR3. The chain uses TRBV6-6 and TRBJ1-5; possibly TRBD1 for D (5 bases). The receptor was derived from an adult with COVID-19. Sequencing input: memory CD4+ T cells from PBMCs. CDR3 loop: CASTRGNQPQHF. As DNA, the CDR3 is TGTGCCAGCACCAGGGGCAATCAGCCCCAGCATTTT.